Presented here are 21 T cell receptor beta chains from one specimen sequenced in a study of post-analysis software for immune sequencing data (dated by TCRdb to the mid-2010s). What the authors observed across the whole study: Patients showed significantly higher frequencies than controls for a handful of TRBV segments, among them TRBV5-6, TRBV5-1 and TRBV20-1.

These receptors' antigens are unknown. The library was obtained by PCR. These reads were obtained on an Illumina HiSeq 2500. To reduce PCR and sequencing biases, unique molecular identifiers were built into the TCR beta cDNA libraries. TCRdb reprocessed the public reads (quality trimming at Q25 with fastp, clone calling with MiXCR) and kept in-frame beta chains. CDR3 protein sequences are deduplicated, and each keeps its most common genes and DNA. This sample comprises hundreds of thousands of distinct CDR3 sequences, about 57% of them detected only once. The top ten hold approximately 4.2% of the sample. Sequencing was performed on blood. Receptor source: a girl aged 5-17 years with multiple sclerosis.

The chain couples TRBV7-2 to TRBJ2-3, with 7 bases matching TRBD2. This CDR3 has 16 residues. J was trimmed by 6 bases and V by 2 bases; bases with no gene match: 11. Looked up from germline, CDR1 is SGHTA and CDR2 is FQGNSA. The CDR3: CASSLRLLAAGDTQYF. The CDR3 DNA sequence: TGTGCCAGCAGCTTAAGGCTCCTAGCGGCTGGGGATACGCAGTATTTT.

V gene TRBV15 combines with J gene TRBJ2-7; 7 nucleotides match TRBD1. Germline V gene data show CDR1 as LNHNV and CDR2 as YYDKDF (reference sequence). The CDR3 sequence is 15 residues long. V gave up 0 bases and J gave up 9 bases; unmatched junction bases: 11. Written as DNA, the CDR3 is TGTGCCACCAGCAGAGACTTTGGAACCGGGACAGCGCAGTACTTC. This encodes CATSRDFGTGTAQYF.

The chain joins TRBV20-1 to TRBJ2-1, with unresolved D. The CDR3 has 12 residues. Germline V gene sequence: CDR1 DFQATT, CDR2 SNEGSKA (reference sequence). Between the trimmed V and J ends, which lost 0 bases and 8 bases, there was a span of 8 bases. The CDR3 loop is CSARDITYEQFF. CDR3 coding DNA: TGCAGTGCTAGAGATATTACCTATGAGCAGTTCTTC.

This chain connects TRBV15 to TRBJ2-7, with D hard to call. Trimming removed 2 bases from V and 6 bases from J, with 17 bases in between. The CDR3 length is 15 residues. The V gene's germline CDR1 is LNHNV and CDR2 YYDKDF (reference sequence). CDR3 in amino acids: CATSRPGSGGGEQYF. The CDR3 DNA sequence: TGTGCCACCAGCAGACCTGGCTCAGGCGGCGGCGAGCAGTACTTC.

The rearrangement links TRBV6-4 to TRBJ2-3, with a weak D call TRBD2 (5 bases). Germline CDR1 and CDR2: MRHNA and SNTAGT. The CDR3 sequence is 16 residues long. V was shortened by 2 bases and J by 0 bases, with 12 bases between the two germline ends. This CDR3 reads CASSDATSGSTDTQYF. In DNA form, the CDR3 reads TGTGCCAGCAGTGACGCTACTAGTGGAAGCACAGATACGCAGTATTTT.

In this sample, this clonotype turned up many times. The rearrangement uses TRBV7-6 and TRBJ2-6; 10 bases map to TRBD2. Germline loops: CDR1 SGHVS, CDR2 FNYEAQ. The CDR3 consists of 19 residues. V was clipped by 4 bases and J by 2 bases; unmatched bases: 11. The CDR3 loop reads CASSSQVAGGFPGANVLTF. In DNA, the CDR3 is TGTGCCAGCAGCTCCCAGGTAGCGGGAGGATTTCCTGGGGCCAACGTCCTGACTTTC.

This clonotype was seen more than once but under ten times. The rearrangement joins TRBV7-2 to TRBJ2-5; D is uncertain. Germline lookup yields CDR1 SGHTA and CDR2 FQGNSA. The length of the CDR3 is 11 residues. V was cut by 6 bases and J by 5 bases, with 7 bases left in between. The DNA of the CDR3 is TGTGCCAGCAGAATTAGGGAGACCCAGTACTTC. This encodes CASRIRETQYF.

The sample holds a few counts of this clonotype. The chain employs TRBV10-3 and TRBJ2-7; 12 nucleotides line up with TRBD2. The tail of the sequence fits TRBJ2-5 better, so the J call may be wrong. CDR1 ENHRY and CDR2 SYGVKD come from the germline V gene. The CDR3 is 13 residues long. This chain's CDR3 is CATTLAGGTTQYF. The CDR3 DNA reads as TGTGCCACGACACTAGCGGGGGGTACGACCCAGTACTTC.

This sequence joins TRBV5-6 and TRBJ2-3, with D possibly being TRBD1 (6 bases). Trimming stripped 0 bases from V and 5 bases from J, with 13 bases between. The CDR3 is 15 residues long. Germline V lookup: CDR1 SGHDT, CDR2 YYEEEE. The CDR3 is CASSLVGAPGDTQYF. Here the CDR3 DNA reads TGTGCCAGCAGCTTGGTGGGGGCTCCTGGAGATACGCAGTATTTT.

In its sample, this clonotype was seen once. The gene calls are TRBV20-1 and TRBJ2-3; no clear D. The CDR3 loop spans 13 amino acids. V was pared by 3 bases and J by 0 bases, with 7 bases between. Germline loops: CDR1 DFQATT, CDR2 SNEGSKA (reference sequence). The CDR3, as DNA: TGCAGTGCTAGCCTTCTGAGCACAGATACGCAGTATTTT. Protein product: CSASLLSTDTQYF.

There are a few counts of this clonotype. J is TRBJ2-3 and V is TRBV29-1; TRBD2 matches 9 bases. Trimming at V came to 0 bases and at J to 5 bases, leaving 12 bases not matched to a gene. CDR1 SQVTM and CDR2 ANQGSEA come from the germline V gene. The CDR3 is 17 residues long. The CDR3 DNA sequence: TGCAGCGTTGAAGATCGGGGTAGCGGGAGTTCTGGAGATACGCAGTATTTT. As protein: CSVEDRGSGSSGDTQYF.

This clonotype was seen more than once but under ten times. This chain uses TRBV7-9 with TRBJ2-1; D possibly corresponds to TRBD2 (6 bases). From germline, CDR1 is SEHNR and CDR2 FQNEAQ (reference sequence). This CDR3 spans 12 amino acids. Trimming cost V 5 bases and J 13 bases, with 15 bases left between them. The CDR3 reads CASSAAGGTQFF. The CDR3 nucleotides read TGTGCCAGCAGCGCTGCCGGGGGAACCCAGTTCTTC.

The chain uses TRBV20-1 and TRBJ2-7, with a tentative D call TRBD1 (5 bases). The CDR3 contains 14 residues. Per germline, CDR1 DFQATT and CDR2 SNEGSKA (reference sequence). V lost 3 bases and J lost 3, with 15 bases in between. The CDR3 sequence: CSASYRGANYEQYF. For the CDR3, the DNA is TGCAGTGCTAGTTACCGTGGGGCGAACTACGAGCAGTACTTC.

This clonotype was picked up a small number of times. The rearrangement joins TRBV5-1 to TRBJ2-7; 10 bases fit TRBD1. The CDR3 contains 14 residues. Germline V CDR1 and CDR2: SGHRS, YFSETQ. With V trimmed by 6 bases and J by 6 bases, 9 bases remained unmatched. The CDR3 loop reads CASTTGQGLSEQYF. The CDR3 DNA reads TGCGCCAGCACGACGGGACAGGGGTTGAGCGAGCAGTACTTC.

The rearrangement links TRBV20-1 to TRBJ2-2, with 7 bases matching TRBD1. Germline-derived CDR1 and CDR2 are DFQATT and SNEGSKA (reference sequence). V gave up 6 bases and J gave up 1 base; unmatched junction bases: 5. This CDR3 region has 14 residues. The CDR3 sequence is CSARQGVNTGELFF. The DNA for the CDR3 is TGCAGTGCAAGACAGGGAGTGAACACCGGGGAGCTGTTTTTT.

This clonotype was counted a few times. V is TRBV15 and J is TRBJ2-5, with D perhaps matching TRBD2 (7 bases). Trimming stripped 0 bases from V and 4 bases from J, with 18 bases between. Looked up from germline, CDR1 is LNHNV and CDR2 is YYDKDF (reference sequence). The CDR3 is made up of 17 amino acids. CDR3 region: CATSRDGGGGFSETQYF. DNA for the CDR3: TGTGCCACCAGCAGAGACGGAGGGGGGGGGTTTTCAGAGACCCAGTACTTC.

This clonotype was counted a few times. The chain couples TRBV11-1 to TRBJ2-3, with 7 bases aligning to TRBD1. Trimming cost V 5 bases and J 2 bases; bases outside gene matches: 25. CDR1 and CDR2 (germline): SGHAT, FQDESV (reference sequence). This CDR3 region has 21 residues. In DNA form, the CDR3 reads TGTGCCAGCAGCAAGCCCTCCGGACAGGTGGCGATAAGGTCCAACACAGATACGCAGTATTTT. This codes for CASSKPSGQVAIRSNTDTQYF.

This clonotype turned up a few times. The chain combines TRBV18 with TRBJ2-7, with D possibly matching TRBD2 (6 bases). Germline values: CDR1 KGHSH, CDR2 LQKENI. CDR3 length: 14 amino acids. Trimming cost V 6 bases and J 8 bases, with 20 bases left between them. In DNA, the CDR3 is TGTGCCAGCTCCCCCCCCGGGGGTCCTACGAAGCAGTACTTC. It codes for CASSPPGGPTKQYF.

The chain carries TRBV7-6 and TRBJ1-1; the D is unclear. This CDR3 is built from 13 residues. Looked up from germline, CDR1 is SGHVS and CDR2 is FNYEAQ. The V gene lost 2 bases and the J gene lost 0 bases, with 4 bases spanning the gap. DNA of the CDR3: TGTGCCAGCAGCTTATTCGTGAACACTGAAGCTTTCTTT. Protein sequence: CASSLFVNTEAFF.

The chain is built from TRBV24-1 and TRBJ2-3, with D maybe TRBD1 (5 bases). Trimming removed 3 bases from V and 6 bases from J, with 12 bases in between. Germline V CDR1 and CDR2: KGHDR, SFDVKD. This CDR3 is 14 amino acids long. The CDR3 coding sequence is TGTGCCACCAGTGATGACTCCCCAGGGGATACGCAGTATTTT. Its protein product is CATSDDSPGDTQYF.

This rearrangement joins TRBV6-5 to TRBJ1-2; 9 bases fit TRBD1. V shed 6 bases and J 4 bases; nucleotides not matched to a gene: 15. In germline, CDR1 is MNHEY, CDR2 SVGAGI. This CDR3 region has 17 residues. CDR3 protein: CASSITTGTGIGYGYTF. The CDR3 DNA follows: TGTGCCAGCAGCATTACTACCGGGACAGGGATCGGCTATGGCTACACCTTC.